This T cell receptor beta chain was captured in a study of STAT5B mutations in CD4+ large granular lymphocyte leukemia. Buffy coats from healthy blood donors served as controls. Points on this clone: Its cognate antigen is unknown.

General study findings and limits: Higher CD4+ than CD8+ T-LGLL clonality might reflect small sample size. Patient CD4-sorted repertoires looked more clonal than healthy CD4+ repertoires, even without putative leukemic clones.

This CDR3 is 13 amino acids long. Germline CDR1 and CDR2: SGHDT and YYEEEE. Trimming removed 3 bases at V and 2 bases at J, with 8 bases between. Methods used by the authors: Lowest detectable productive clonotype frequency was 2.59 x 10-5. Generated by immunoSEQ multiplex PCR, the TCRdb table keeps only in-frame clones and is missing some. V, J and clone size derive from that table, while D and trimming were established from the DNA sequence. The profile covers about 33,000 clones, with roughly 79% appearing a single time and approximately 4.7% taken by the ten largest. The gene calls are TRBV5-6 and TRBJ1-1; D gene ambiguous. The sample taken for sequencing was CD4+ T cells from blood buffy coats. The sequence came from a human donor in good health. Here the CDR3 reads CASSSLPNTEAFF. The CDR3 nucleotides are TGTGCCAGCAGCTCCCTCCCTAACACTGAAGCTTTCTTT.